This section outlines one T cell receptor (beta chain) sequence together with its context. Adult donors, all healthy and HIV-negative, had no recent acute infections or vaccinations. These data are taken from a study of shared clonotypes between healthy human individuals. V dropped 5 bases and J dropped 5 bases, with 25 bases sitting between them. This CDR3 spans 17 amino acids. The germline gives CDR1 SGHNT, CDR2 YYREEE (reference sequence). The assay was immunoSEQ multiplex PCR, and TCRdb's table has in-frame clones only and misses some. The table records around 550,000 clones, approximately 95% of them present only once.

The clonotype was recovered from a young woman in good health. The rearrangement uses TRBV5-4 and TRBJ1-2; D is ambiguous. The specimen was naive CD4+ T cells sorted from blood. Noted subset: CD45RA+ positively selected. For the CDR3, the DNA is TGTGCCAGCAGGAGCGGAAGAACGAACCCTGGGAGGTATGGCTACACCTTC. Translation: CASRSGRTNPGRYGYTF.